The sequence of this T cell receptor (beta chain) was determined in a study of shared clonotypes between healthy human individuals. Across the study: Per-donor plates numbered three CD4 naive, three CD4 memory, two CD8 naive and one CD8 memory.

In germline, CDR1 is SEHNR, CDR2 FQNEAQ (reference sequence). This CDR3 contains 14 residues. The germline V and J ends were trimmed by 5 bases and 4 bases, with 15 bases remaining between them. Naive-designated CD8 cells lacked CD45RO, were positively enriched for CCR7, and omitted terminally differentiated effector memory CD45RA+ cells. Each subset's genomic DNA was split evenly across several immunoSEQ plates. Assay used: immunoSEQ multiplex PCR; TCRdb lists only in-frame clones, some missing. The sample lists roughly 2 million clones; about 95% were seen once. The chain carries TRBV7-9 and TRBJ2-7, with unresolved D. Sample: naive CD8+ T cells sorted from blood. This clonotype was sampled from a young man in good health. The CDR3 region has the DNA TGTGCCAGCAGCCCACCCGCATTTAGGTACGAGCAGTACTTC. It encodes CASSPPAFRYEQYF. The full variable domain, in which reference TRBV7-9 and TRBJ2-7 provide the parts outside the CDR3, is DTGVSQNPRHKITKRGQNVTFRCDPISEHNRLYWYRQTLGQGPEFLTYFQNEAQLEKSRLLSDRFSAERPKGSFSTLEIQRTEQGDSAMYLCASSPPAFRYEQYFGPGTRLTVT.